This T cell receptor (beta chain) was recorded in a study of T-cell memory formation after mild COVID-19. Looking at the study overall: Each donor largely had its own TCR clusters.

Broader study findings: The finding that pre-infection memory included some responding clones suggested that cross-reactive memory joined.

Germline V gene data show CDR1 as ENHRY and CDR2 as SYGVKD. The CDR3 is made up of 15 amino acids. V was cut by 5 bases and J by 8 bases, with 19 bases left in between. A remark on this clonotype: No antigen is known for it.

TCRdb fed the 5' RACE reads into MiXCR, producing one record per CDR3 protein. The data show around 300,000 distinct CDR3 sequences, approximately 19% seen once. This TCR derives from a man aged 18 to 35 who had mild COVID-19 (a few samples of this study predate the infection). Cell type and time point are not known. The specimen sequenced was PBMCs or a T cell subset sorted from them (not recorded which). The V and J genes are TRBV10-3 and TRBJ2-1, with D possibly TRBD2 on 6 matching bases. DNA for the CDR3: TGTGCCATCAGTCCAATCTTAGTGCGGGGCGATGAGCAGTTCTTC. Its translation: CAISPILVRGDEQFF.